This T cell receptor (beta chain) comes out of a study of CD8 T cells in ankylosing spondylitis. Study outcomes and limitations: What seemed typical of ankylosing spondylitis blood was a TCR beta motif built from fewer than ten highly homologous variants.

This clonotype was picked up a small number of times. Its matching antigen is unknown. The V gene lost 5 bases and the J gene lost 2 bases, with 13 bases spanning the gap. This CDR3 contains 14 residues. Germline V gene lookup returns CDR1 SGHTA and CDR2 FQGNSA. TCR beta libraries were made by quantitative 5'-RACE with molecular barcodes. One entry per CDR3 protein results from TCRdb running MiXCR on the 5' RACE reads. The sample yields some 400,000 distinct CDR3 sequences, more than 20% seen once. The chain links TRBV7-2 to TRBJ2-7; D unresolved. The sequenced material came from blood, either unsorted or a sorted T cell fraction (not recorded which). This TCR derives from a male donor with ankylosing spondylitis. The CDR3 loop is CASSPVSGAYEQYF. The CDR3 DNA reads TGTGCCAGCAGCCCAGTGTCGGGCGCCTACGAGCAGTACTTC.